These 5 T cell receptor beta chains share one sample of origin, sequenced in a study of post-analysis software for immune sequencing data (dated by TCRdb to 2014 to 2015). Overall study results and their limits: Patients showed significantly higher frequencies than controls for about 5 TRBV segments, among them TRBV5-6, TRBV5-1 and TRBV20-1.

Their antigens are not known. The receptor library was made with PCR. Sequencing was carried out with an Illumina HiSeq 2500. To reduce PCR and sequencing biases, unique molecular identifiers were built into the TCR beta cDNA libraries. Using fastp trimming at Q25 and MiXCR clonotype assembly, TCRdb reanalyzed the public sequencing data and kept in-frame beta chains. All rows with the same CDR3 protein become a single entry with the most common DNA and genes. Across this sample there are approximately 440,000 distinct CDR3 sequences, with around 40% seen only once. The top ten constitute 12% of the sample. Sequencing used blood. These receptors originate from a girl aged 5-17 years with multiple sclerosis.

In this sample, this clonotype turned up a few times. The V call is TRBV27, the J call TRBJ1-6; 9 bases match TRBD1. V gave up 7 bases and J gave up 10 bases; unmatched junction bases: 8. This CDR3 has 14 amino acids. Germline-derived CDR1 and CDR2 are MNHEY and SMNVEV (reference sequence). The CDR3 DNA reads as TGTGCCAGCAAACTGGGACAGGGAGGCTCACCCCTCCACTTT. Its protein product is CASKLGQGGSPLHF.

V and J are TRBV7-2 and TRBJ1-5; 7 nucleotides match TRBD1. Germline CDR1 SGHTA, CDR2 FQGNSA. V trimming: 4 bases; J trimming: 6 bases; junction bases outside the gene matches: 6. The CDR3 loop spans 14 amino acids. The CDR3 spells CASSSQGVSQPQHF. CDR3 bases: TGTGCCAGCAGCTCTCAGGGGGTCAGTCAGCCCCAGCATTTT.

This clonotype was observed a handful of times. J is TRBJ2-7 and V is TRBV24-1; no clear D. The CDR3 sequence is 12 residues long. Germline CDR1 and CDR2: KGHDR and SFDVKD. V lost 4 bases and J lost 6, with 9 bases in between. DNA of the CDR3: TGTGCCACCAGTGACGGTCTTTTCGAGCAGTACTTC. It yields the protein CATSDGLFEQYF.

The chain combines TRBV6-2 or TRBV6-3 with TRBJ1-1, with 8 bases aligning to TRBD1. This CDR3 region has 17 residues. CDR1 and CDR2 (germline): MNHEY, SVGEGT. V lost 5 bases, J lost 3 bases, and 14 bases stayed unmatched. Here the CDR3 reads CASSRQGAMKRDTEAFF. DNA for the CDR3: TGTGCCAGCAGTAGGCAGGGGGCAATGAAAAGGGACACTGAAGCTTTCTTT.

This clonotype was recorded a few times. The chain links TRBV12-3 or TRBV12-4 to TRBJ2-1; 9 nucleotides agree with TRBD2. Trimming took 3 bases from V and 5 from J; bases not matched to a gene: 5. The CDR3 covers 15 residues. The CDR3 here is CASSLGAGGNNEQFF. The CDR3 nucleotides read TGTGCCAGCAGTTTGGGAGCGGGAGGTAACAATGAGCAGTTCTTC.